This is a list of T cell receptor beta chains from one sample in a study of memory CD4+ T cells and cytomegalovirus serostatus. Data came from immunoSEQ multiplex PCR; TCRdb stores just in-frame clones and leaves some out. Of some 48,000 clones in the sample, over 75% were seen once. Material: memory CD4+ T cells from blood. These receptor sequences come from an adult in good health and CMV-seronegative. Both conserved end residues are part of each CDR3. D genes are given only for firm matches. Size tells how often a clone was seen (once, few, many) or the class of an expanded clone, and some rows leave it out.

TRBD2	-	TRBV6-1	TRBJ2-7	CASLGRLYEQYF	TGTGCCAGCCTCGGGAGGCTCTACGAGCAGTACTTC
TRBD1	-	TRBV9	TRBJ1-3	CASSVRDRYSGNTIYF	TGTGCCAGCAGCGTAAGGGACAGATACTCTGGAAACACCATATATTTT
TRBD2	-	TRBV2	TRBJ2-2	CASREGTSGTGELFF	TGTGCCAGCAGGGAAGGGACTAGCGGCACCGGGGAGCTGTTTTTT
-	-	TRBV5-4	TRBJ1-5	CASSLWGSGQPQHF	TGTGCCAGCAGCTTGTGGGGGTCGGGTCAGCCCCAGCATTTT
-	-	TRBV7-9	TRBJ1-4	CASSPGYGHEKLFF	TGTGCCAGCAGCCCGGGGTATGGGCATGAAAAACTGTTTTTT
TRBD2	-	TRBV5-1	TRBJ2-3	CASSLGREGADTQYF	TGCGCCAGCAGCTTGGGAAGGGAGGGCGCAGATACGCAGTATTTT
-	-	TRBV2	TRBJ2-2	CASSDRNRAAGELFF	TGTGCCAGCAGTGATCGAAACCGTGCGGCCGGGGAGCTGTTTTTT
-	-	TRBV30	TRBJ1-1	CAWSALSSGPTEAFF	TGTGCCTGGAGTGCCCTTTCCAGCGGGCCCACTGAAGCTTTCTTT
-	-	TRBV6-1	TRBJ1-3	CASSEGGSTSGNTIYF	TGTGCCAGCAGTGAGGGGGGCAGCACCTCTGGAAACACCATATATTTT
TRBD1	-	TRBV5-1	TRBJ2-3	CASSRQGGSDTQYF	TGCGCCAGCAGCCGACAGGGTGGGTCGGATACGCAGTATTTT
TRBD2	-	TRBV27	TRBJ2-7	CASSLQAGGYEQYF	TGTGCCAGCAGTTTACAAGCGGGAGGATACGAGCAGTACTTC
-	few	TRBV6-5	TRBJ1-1	CASTSRGNTEAFF	TGTGCCAGCACCAGTCGAGGTAACACTGAAGCTTTCTTT
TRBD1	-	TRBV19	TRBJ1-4	CASSMGHRDRGRGRSEKLFF	TGTGCCAGTAGTATGGGTCACCGGGACAGGGGGCGTGGGCGCAGTGAAAAACTGTTTTTT
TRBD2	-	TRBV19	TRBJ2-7	CASSGTSGPYEQYF	TGTGCCAGTAGCGGGACTAGCGGACCCTACGAGCAGTACTTC
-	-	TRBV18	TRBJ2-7	CASSPQQGLRDEQYF	TGTGCCAGCTCACCGCAACAGGGTTTGCGGGACGAGCAGTACTTC
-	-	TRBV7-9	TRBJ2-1	CASSLRLSEVYEQFF	TGTGCCAGCAGCTTAAGGCTTTCAGAGGTCTATGAGCAGTTCTTC
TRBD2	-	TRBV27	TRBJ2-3	CASSRRTSGNTDTQYF	TGTGCCAGCAGTCGGAGGACTAGCGGGAATACAGATACGCAGTATTTT
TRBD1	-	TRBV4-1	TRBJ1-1	CASSRTQGGTEAFF	TGCGCCAGCAGCCGAACGCAGGGGGGCACTGAAGCTTTCTTT
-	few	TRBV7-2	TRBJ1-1	CASRYYSNLNTEAFF	TGTGCCAGCAGGTACTACAGCAACTTGAACACTGAAGCTTTCTTT
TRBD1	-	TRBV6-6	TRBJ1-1	CASSRGQGSEAFF	TGTGCCAGCAGTCGCGGACAGGGATCGGAAGCTTTCTTT
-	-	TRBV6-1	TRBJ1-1	CASSDRGGARRGFF	TGTGCCAGCAGTGATAGAGGGGGGGCCAGGCGTGGTTTCTTT
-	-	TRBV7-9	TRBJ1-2	CASSLDVYGYTF	TGTGCCAGCAGCTTAGACGTCTATGGCTACACCTTC
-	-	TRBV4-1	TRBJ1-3	CASSQYYRAGNTIYF	TGCGCCAGCAGCCAGTACTACCGGGCGGGAAACACCATATATTTT
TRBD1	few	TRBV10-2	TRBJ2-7	CASTGQTLRGQYF	TGCGCCAGCACGGGACAGACTCTACGCGGGCAGTACTTC
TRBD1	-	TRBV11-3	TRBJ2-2	CASSSGQGSTGELFF	TGTGCCAGCAGCTCCGGACAGGGGAGCACCGGGGAGCTGTTTTTT
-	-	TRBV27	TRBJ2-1	CASRLDYFNEQFF	TGTGCCAGCAGGTTGGACTACTTCAATGAGCAGTTCTTC
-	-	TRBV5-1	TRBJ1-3	CASSFNDIRSGNTIYF	TGCGCCAGCAGCTTCAACGACATCCGCTCTGGAAACACCATATATTTT
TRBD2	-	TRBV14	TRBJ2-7	CASSLRASGAYEQYF	TGTGCCAGCAGCCTCCGGGCTAGCGGGGCCTACGAGCAGTACTTC
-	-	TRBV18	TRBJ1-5	CASSPAGSSNQPQHF	TGTGCCAGCTCACCAGCAGGGTCTAGCAATCAGCCCCAGCATTTT
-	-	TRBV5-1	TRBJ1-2	CASSLGGRGTNYGYTF	TGCGCCAGCAGCTTGGGGGGTCGGGGAACCAACTATGGCTACACCTTC
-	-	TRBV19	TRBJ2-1	CASRRGIGYNEQFF	TGTGCCAGTAGACGGGGGATCGGATACAATGAGCAGTTCTTC
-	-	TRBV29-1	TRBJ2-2	CSVPSQGNTGELFF	TGCAGCGTCCCCTCCCAGGGGAACACCGGGGAGCTGTTTTTT
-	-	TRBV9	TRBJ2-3	CASSVEKVDTQYF	TGTGCCAGCAGCGTAGAAAAGGTGGATACGCAGTATTTT
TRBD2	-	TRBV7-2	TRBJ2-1	CASSPPQGRGEHYNEQFF	TGTGCCAGCAGCCCACCCCAGGGTCGGGGGGAGCATTACAATGAGCAGTTCTTC
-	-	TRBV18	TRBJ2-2	CASSPKEGRGTGELFF	TGTGCCAGCTCACCGAAGGAGGGGAGAGGCACCGGGGAGCTGTTTTTT
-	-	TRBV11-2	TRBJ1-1	CASSLGQGAGGRNTEAFF	TGTGCCAGCAGCTTAGGACAAGGCGCGGGGGGCCGGAACACTGAAGCTTTCTTT
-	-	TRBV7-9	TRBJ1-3	CASSFIPSSGNTIYF	TGTGCCAGCAGCTTTATTCCCAGCTCTGGAAACACCATATATTTT
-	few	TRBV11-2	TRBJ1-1	CASTNQRGLGGTEAFF	TGTGCCAGCACCAACCAACGAGGGCTTGGGGGCACTGAAGCTTTCTTT
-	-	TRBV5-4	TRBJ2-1	CASSLGADSYNEQFF	TGTGCCAGCAGCTTGGGAGCGGATTCCTACAATGAGCAGTTCTTC
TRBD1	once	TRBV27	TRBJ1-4	CASSPQTGREKLFF	TGTGCCAGCAGCCCGCAGACAGGGCGTGAAAAACTGTTTTTT
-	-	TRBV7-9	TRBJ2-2	CASSLRPDGELFF	TGTGCCAGCAGCTTACGCCCGGACGGGGAGCTGTTTTTT
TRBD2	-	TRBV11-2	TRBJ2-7	CASSLVPGAGYEQYF	TGTGCCAGCAGCTTAGTTCCGGGAGCGGGATACGAGCAGTACTTC
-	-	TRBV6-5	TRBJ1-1	CASTRESNTEAFF	TGTGCCAGCACGCGCGAATCGAACACTGAAGCTTTCTTT
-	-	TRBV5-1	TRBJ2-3	CASSLGLAGDSTDTQYF	TGCGCCAGCAGCTTGGGCCTGGCCGGGGATAGCACAGATACGCAGTATTTT
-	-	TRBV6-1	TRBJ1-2	CASSPAAYGYTF	TGTGCCAGCAGTCCCGCGGCCTATGGCTACACCTTC